A selection of T cell receptor beta chains follows, all from one sample in a study of T cells expressing NK-cell markers. After re-calling the 5' RACE reads, TCRdb lists one entry per CDR3 protein, DNA absent. The sample table includes about 460,000 distinct CDR3 sequences. The material sequenced was blood T cells: a sorted CD56 or NKG2C T cell subset, CD4+ or CD8+ T cells, or bulk PBMC T cells (not recorded which). These receptors all stem from a woman between 45 and 65 years old in good health. The CDR3 runs from the conserved cysteine through the conserved F or W. The order of the fields is V gene, J gene, CDR3 protein.

V: TRBV10-3
J: TRBJ1-2
CDR3: CAISGRRGVGGYTF

V: TRBV18
J: TRBJ1-5
CDR3: CASSPATGTLSNQPQHF

V: TRBV20-1
J: TRBJ2-1
CDR3: CSARGGTSNEQFF

V: TRBV3-1
J: TRBJ2-5
CDR3: CASSRRGQETQYF

V: TRBV12-3/TRBV12-4
J: TRBJ2-2
CDR3: CASSLQGTGELFF

V: TRBV30
J: TRBJ1-1
CDR3: CAWSVLDKRGEAFF

V: TRBV11-3
J: TRBJ2-2
CDR3: CASRASPWAGELFF

V: TRBV7-2
J: TRBJ2-1
CDR3: CASGRRSYNEQFF

V: TRBV5-1
J: TRBJ2-1
CDR3: CASGRTPNSYNEQFF

V: TRBV12-3/TRBV12-4
J: TRBJ2-1
CDR3: CASSLAVGTSVLDGEQFF

V: TRBV7-2
J: TRBJ2-5
CDR3: CASSTRETQYF

V: TRBV13
J: TRBJ2-4
CDR3: CASSLYKAKNIQYF

V: TRBV21-1
J: TRBJ2-7
CDR3: CASSKEPSGRYEQYF

V: TRBV11-2
J: TRBJ2-5
CDR3: CASSLDRGPRAKTQYF

V: TRBV24-1
J: TRBJ2-1
CDR3: CATTGLGSGSYNEQFF

V: TRBV19
J: TRBJ2-3
CDR3: CASSPGLAEGTDTQYF

V: TRBV27
J: TRBJ2-1
CDR3: CASKAQGSYNEQFF

V: TRBV25-1
J: TRBJ1-4
CDR3: CASSEGLLPKKLFF

V: TRBV5-1
J: TRBJ2-1
CDR3: CASSLEVFRGTNEQFF